One sample yielded the 7 T cell receptor beta chains listed below, sequenced in a study of CD8+ T cells in alopecia areata. Sequencing relied on a cDNA template that was reverse transcribed from extracted RNA. Only in-frame clones appear in the TCRdb table, and some are missing; sequencing was by immunoSEQ multiplex PCR. The table lists 190,000 or so clones, roughly 62% of them singletons. Stated treatment: oral pan-JAK inhibitor, 5-10 mg twice daily. The sample consisted of CD8+ T cells sorted from blood, taken at week 24, from a patient treated with tofacitinib. These receptors were taken from a human donor with alopecia areata.

As DNA, the CDR3 is TGTGCCTGGAAATTGGAACAGGGAACTCAACGGGGCGAAAAACTGTTTTTT. Its translation is CAWKLEQGTQRGEKLFF. V is TRBV30 and J is TRBJ1-4, with D perhaps matching TRBD1 (6 bases). The germline V and J ends were trimmed by 4 bases and 8 bases, with 26 bases remaining between them. Looked up from germline, CDR1 is GTSNPN and CDR2 is SVGIG (reference sequence). This CDR3 is 17 amino acids long.

The V and J genes are TRBV30 and TRBJ1-2; D may be TRBD1 (5 bases). V shed 3 bases and J shed 4 bases, with 12 bases lying between them. Germline V gives CDR1 GTSNPN, CDR2 SVGIG (reference sequence). This CDR3 is 13 amino acids long. The CDR3 loop is CAWRSGSGYGYTF. The CDR3 DNA sequence: TGTGCCTGGAGATCAGGGTCGGGCTATGGCTACACCTTC. Based on the CDR3 plus reference TRBV30 and TRBJ1-2, the full variable domain is SQTIHQWPATLVQPVGSPLSLECTVEGTSNPNLYWYRQAAGRGLQLLFYSVGIGQISSEVPQNLSASRPQDRQFILSSKKLLLSDSGFYLCAWRSGSGYGYTFGSGTRLTVV.

The chain has TRBV6-1 and TRBJ1-4; no clear D gene. Germline CDR1 and CDR2: MNHNS and SASEGT. V lost 8 bases, J lost 5 bases, and 6 bases lay in between. The CDR3 covers 11 residues. The DNA for the CDR3 is TGTGCCAGCCGGGGAAATGAAAAACTGTTTTTT. Encoded protein: CASRGNEKLFF.

The chain links TRBV7-2 to TRBJ2-3; no clear D. V was cut by 5 bases and J by 2 bases, with 17 bases left in between. Germline loops: CDR1 SGHTA, CDR2 FQGNSA. The CDR3 covers 16 residues. DNA for the CDR3: TGTGCCAGCAGCCCCGCGGCTGGCCTCCCCACAGATACGCAGTATTTT. It specifies CASSPAAGLPTDTQYF.

This rearrangement joins TRBV13 to TRBJ1-6, with 9 bases identical to TRBD1. This CDR3 has 15 residues. In germline, CDR1 is PRHDT, CDR2 FYEKMQ (reference sequence). V lost 5 bases to trimming and J lost 10 bases; unmatched junction nucleotides: 9. As DNA, the CDR3 is TGTGCCAGCAGCGGACGGGACAGGGTGAACTCACCCCTCCACTTT. It specifies CASSGRDRVNSPLHF.

On this clone itself: Other DNA sequences in the sample encode the same CDR3. The chain employs TRBV11-2 and TRBJ2-7; 7 positions match TRBD2. Germline assignment: CDR1 SGHAT and CDR2 FQNNGV. The CDR3 spans 12 residues. Trimming cost V 4 bases and J 4 bases; bases outside gene matches: 1. The CDR3 DNA reads as TGTGCCAGCAGCTCCGGGGGGTACGAGCAGTACTTC. This sequence encodes CASSSGGYEQYF.

The chain couples TRBV11-3 to TRBJ2-5; 11 nucleotides match TRBD2. The CDR3 consists of 16 residues. The V gene's germline CDR1 is SGHNT and CDR2 YENEEA. The V and J ends lost 4 bases and 7 bases, in that order; junction bases with no gene match: 11. The CDR3 DNA reads TGTGCCAGCAGCTCAAGACTAGCGGGGCATCCGGGGACCCAGTACTTC. Its translation: CASSSRLAGHPGTQYF.